Presented here are 32 T cell receptor beta chains from one specimen sequenced in a study of cytomegalovirus exposure and HLA in healthy donors. Amplification used 60 Vbeta primers and 13 Jbeta primers. Measured with immunoSEQ multiplex PCR; TCRdb has only the in-frame clones, and not every one. The sample includes more than 85,000 clones. Sequencing was performed on PBMCs. The receptors originated from a girl aged 10-17 years in good health and CMV-seropositive.

This sequence joins TRBV27 and TRBJ2-6, with D possibly matching TRBD1 (5 bases). The germline gives CDR1 MNHEY, CDR2 SMNVEV (reference sequence). The CDR3 has 16 residues. Trimming cost V 2 bases and J 2 bases, with 10 bases left between them. DNA for the CDR3: TGTGCCAGCAGTTTACAAGGGGCCGCTGGGGCCAACGTCCTGACTTTC. The encoded protein is CASSLQGAAGANVLTF.

The chain links TRBV9 to TRBJ1-3, with a possible D match to TRBD1 (5 bases). The CDR3 extends over 16 amino acids. Trimming shortened V by 2 bases and J by 4 bases, and 16 bases separated the two germline ends. Germline V gene sequence: CDR1 SGDLS, CDR2 YYNGEE. The CDR3 nucleotides are TGTGCCAGCAGCGTTTTGTCCCGGGGGTCCGGAAACACCATATATTTT. As protein: CASSVLSRGSGNTIYF.

The V gene is TRBV27, the J gene TRBJ1-2; no clear D. Trimming left V 0 bases short and J 4 bases short, with 9 bases between. The CDR3 is made up of 14 amino acids. Germline CDR1 reads MNHEY; CDR2 reads SMNVEV (reference sequence). The CDR3 DNA sequence: TGTGCCAGCAGTTTATCGGGCCAGACCTATGGCTACACCTTC. It is translated as CASSLSGQTYGYTF.

This chain links TRBV5-1 with TRBJ2-7, with a possible D match to TRBD2 (6 bases). The germline V and J ends were trimmed by 0 bases and 2 bases, with 9 bases remaining between them. The length of the CDR3 is 14 residues. The V gene's germline CDR1 is SGHRS and CDR2 YFSETQ. CDR3: CASSLGREAYEQYF. The CDR3 DNA follows: TGCGCCAGCAGCTTGGGGCGGGAAGCCTACGAGCAGTACTTC.

On this clone itself: Other DNA sequences of this sample code for an identical CDR3. This chain connects TRBV30 to TRBJ1-6; TRBD1 agrees at 12 bases. The V and J ends lost 5 bases and 9 bases, in that order; junction bases with no gene match: 8. The CDR3 extends over 15 amino acids. CDR1 is GTSNPN, CDR2 SVGIG, per germline (reference sequence). DNA of the CDR3: TGTGCCTGGTCCCCCCCGGGACAGGGGGCTTCACCCCTCCACTTT. Amino acids: CAWSPPGQGASPLHF.

The gene calls are TRBV5-1 and TRBJ2-5; the match to TRBD2 covers 14 bases. Germline V gives CDR1 SGHRS, CDR2 YFSETQ. With V trimmed by 1 base and J by 4 bases, 6 bases remained unmatched. The CDR3 loop spans 17 amino acids. The CDR3 DNA is TGCGCCAGCAGCTTGAGTGGGACTAGCGGGGGAGGAGAGACCCAGTACTTC. Its protein is CASSLSGTSGGGETQYF.

This chain uses TRBV7-9 with TRBJ1-6, with D perhaps TRBD1 (5 bases). The CDR3 has 17 amino acids. Germline loops: CDR1 SEHNR, CDR2 FQNEAQ (reference sequence). The ends were cut back, 3 bases at V and 5 bases at J, with 17 bases in the middle. In DNA form, the CDR3 reads TGTGCCAGCAGCTTTGGGACTCCAGGGCGGGATAATTCACCCCTCCACTTT. Translating it yields CASSFGTPGRDNSPLHF.

V gene TRBV18 combines with J gene TRBJ2-3; 9 bases map to TRBD1. This CDR3 region has 15 residues. V lost 3 bases and J lost 4; bases outside the gene matches: 5. Germline V gene sequence: CDR1 KGHSH, CDR2 LQKENI. The CDR3 protein is CASSPNRGLADTQYF. DNA of the CDR3: TGTGCCAGCTCACCGAACAGGGGGCTTGCAGATACGCAGTATTTT.

The chain is built from TRBV28 and TRBJ2-2, with D possibly TRBD2 on 5 matching bases. CDR1 and CDR2 from the germline V gene are MDHEN and SYDVKM. The CDR3 covers 13 residues. V lost 6 bases to trimming and J lost 7 bases, with 12 bases between them. The CDR3 here is CASSRGSGGELFF. CDR3 in DNA: TGTGCCAGCAGCCGTGGGAGCGGCGGGGAGCTGTTTTTT.

The J gene is TRBJ1-5, the V gene TRBV19; the D gene is possibly TRBD1 (5 bases). Germline CDR1 is LNHDA and CDR2 is SQIVND (reference sequence). The V and J ends lost 4 bases and 4 bases respectively, with 14 bases between them. The CDR3 is made up of 15 amino acids. For the CDR3, the DNA is TGTGCCAGTAGTAACGAAAGGGGCACAAATCAGCCCCAGCATTTT. This sequence encodes CASSNERGTNQPQHF.

The genes are TRBV14 and TRBJ2-1, with 12 bases that match TRBD1. From germline, CDR1 is SGHDN and CDR2 FVKESK. V lost 1 base, J lost 9 bases, and 4 bases stayed unmatched. This CDR3 has 15 amino acids. This CDR3 is CASSQVGQGAGEQFF. In DNA, the CDR3 is TGTGCCAGCAGCCAAGTGGGACAGGGGGCGGGTGAGCAGTTCTTC.

The chain recombines TRBV6-1 with TRBJ2-7; 10 positions agree with TRBD1. In germline, CDR1 is MNHNS, CDR2 SASEGT. V shed 4 bases and J 2 bases; nucleotides not matched to a gene: 5. This CDR3 is 15 amino acids long. The CDR3 region is CASSATGTGAYEQYV. CDR3 sequence (DNA): TGTGCCAGCAGTGCCACCGGGACAGGGGCCTACGAGCAGTACGTC.

J is TRBJ1-1 and V is TRBV5-1; no definite D call. This CDR3 comprises 15 residues. The V end was cut by 0 bases, the J end by 2 bases, with 11 bases between. CDR1 is SGHRS and CDR2 is YFSETQ in the germline V gene. The CDR3 protein is CASSLEGRVNTEAFF. The CDR3 nucleotides are TGCGCCAGCAGCTTGGAAGGGAGAGTCAACACTGAAGCTTTCTTT.

V usage is TRBV9 and J usage is TRBJ2-3; 9 bases agree with TRBD2. Germline V CDR1 and CDR2: SGDLS, YYNGEE. Trimming cost V 3 bases and J 8 bases; bases outside gene matches: 7. This CDR3 contains 14 residues. CDR3 region: CASSGVSGGSTQYF. CDR3 nucleotide sequence: TGTGCCAGCAGCGGAGTTAGCGGGGGTTCTACGCAGTATTTT.

The chain carries TRBV19 and TRBJ1-6; 7 bases line up with TRBD1. CDR1 LNHDA and CDR2 SQIVND come from the germline V gene (reference sequence). V lost 7 bases and J lost 7; bases outside the gene matches: 7. The CDR3 totals 14 residues. The CDR3 sequence: CASTPGTVNSPLHF. As DNA, the CDR3 is TGTGCCAGTACCCCCGGGACAGTAAATTCACCCCTCCACTTT.

CDR3 protein: CASSVERTGRVGELFF. The CDR3, as DNA: TGTGCCAGCAGCGTAGAGAGGACAGGGAGGGTCGGGGAGCTGTTTTTT. This chain links TRBV9 with TRBJ2-2, with TRBD1 as a possible D gene (8 bases). Trimming took off 0 bases at V and 7 bases at J, with 16 bases between the two ends. This CDR3 has 16 residues. Looked up from germline, CDR1 is SGDLS and CDR2 is YYNGEE.

Turning to this clone: Germline is not matched at one junction end, which may reflect a read error. The chain joins TRBV30 to TRBJ2-3; possibly TRBD1 for D (6 bases). Germline-derived CDR1 and CDR2 are GTSNPN and SVGIG (reference sequence). The CDR3 spans 11 residues. This chain's CDR3 is CAWAGADKQYF. DNA of the CDR3: TGTGCCTGGGCAGGGGCAGATAAGCAGTATTTT.

V usage is TRBV5-1 and J usage is TRBJ1-1; no definite D call. Trimming shortened V by 3 bases and J by 5 bases, and 26 bases separated the two germline ends. The germline CDR1 and CDR2 sequences are SGHRS and YFSETQ. This CDR3 has 18 residues. In nucleotides, the CDR3 is TGCGCCAGCAGCTCCCTAAACGAGAAAGGATTGGGAGGAACTGAAGCTTTCTTT. This encodes CASSSLNEKGLGGTEAFF.

The gene calls are TRBV19 and TRBJ1-2; D gene unclear. CDR3 length: 12 residues. The germline V gene has CDR1 LNHDA and CDR2 SQIVND (reference sequence). The ends were cut back, 8 bases at V and 7 bases at J, with 14 bases in the middle. The CDR3 protein is CASSDGGGGYTF. The CDR3 region has the DNA TGTGCCAGTTCGGACGGAGGCGGTGGCTACACCTTC.

The chain links TRBV9 to TRBJ2-5; TRBD1 matches 7 bases. Per the germline V gene, CDR1 is SGDLS and CDR2 is YYNGEE. This CDR3 spans 15 amino acids. V dropped 4 bases and J dropped 5; count of bases not matched to a gene: 11. The CDR3 DNA is TGTGCCAGCAGCAGGGAACAGGGGATTGGGGAGACCCAGTACTTC. Translated: CASSREQGIGETQYF.

This sequence joins TRBV6-5 and TRBJ2-7; D remains ambiguous. The CDR3 runs 15 residues. Trimming removed 2 bases at V and 0 bases at J, with 11 bases between. Germline V CDR1 and CDR2: MNHEY, SVGAGI. The CDR3 reads CASSYTEQYSYEQYF. The CDR3 bases are TGTGCCAGCAGTTACACCGAACAGTACTCCTACGAGCAGTACTTC.

The chain employs TRBV7-2 and TRBJ2-5; 7 nucleotides match TRBD2. This CDR3 has 16 amino acids. The germline gives CDR1 SGHTA, CDR2 FQGNSA. V dropped 2 bases and J dropped 5; count of bases not matched to a gene: 11. Written as DNA, the CDR3 is TGTGCCAGCAGCTTATCAGACTTAGCGGGCAGGGAGACCCAGTACTTC. Its protein is CASSLSDLAGRETQYF.

The V call is TRBV2, the J call TRBJ1-5, with 10 nucleotides matching TRBD1. CDR1 is SNHLY and CDR2 is FYNNEI in the germline V gene. CDR3 size: 13 residues. V shed 8 bases, J shed 5 bases, and the junction held 3 bases outside the gene matches. The CDR3 protein is CASGGQGDQPQHF. The DNA for the CDR3 is TGTGCCAGCGGAGGACAGGGGGATCAGCCCCAGCATTTT.

This sequence joins TRBV15 and TRBJ2-7; a possible D gene is TRBD1 (6 bases). Trimming took 1 base from V and 2 from J, leaving 12 bases between them. This CDR3 comprises 15 residues. Germline CDR1 and CDR2: LNHNV and YYDKDF (reference sequence). The CDR3 region is CATSRGGTPTYEQYF. The CDR3 DNA reads as TGTGCCACCAGCAGAGGGGGGACACCAACCTACGAGCAGTACTTC. The full variable domain, its missing parts supplied by reference TRBV15 and TRBJ2-7, is DAMVIQNPRYQVTQFGKPVTLSCSQTLNHNVMYWYQQKSSQAPKLLFHYYDKDFNNEADTPDNFQSRRPNTSFCFLDIRSPGLGDTAMYLCATSRGGTPTYEQYFGPGTRLTVT.

V usage is TRBV11-3 and J usage is TRBJ2-3, with 11 bases that match TRBD2. V trimming: 1 base; J trimming: 0 bases; junction bases outside the gene matches: 6. The CDR3 extends over 18 amino acids. Per germline, CDR1 SGHNT and CDR2 YENEEA. The CDR3 nucleotides read TGTGCCAGCAGCTTAGGACTAGCGGGGAGACCTAGCACAGATACGCAGTATTTT. Amino acids: CASSLGLAGRPSTDTQYF.

The genes are TRBV6-4 and TRBJ1-1; tentatively, D is TRBD1 (5 bases). CDR3 size: 13 residues. Trimming left V 6 bases short and J 5 bases short, with 13 bases between. Germline V gene data show CDR1 as MRHNA and CDR2 as SNTAGT. CDR3 sequence reads: CASRKQGETEAFF. CDR3 DNA: TGTGCCAGCAGGAAGCAGGGTGAAACTGAAGCTTTCTTT.

The chain combines TRBV7-2 with TRBJ2-5; 9 nucleotides match TRBD1. Germline CDR1 is SGHTA and CDR2 is FQGNSA. Trimming at V came to 1 base and at J to 2 bases, leaving 5 bases not matched to a gene. The CDR3 has 16 residues. CDR3 nucleotides: TGTGCCAGCAGCTTAGGGACAGGGGCGCTACAAGAGACCCAGTACTTC. Protein product: CASSLGTGALQETQYF.

The rearrangement joins TRBV9 to TRBJ1-1; 7 nucleotides line up with TRBD1. With V trimmed by 0 bases and J by 10 bases, 3 bases remained unmatched. This CDR3 comprises 12 residues. Germline V gene lookup returns CDR1 SGDLS and CDR2 YYNGEE. As DNA, the CDR3 is TGTGCCAGCAGCGTAGGAACAGGGGTAGCTTTCTTT. Translation gives CASSVGTGVAFF.

The chain combines TRBV18 with TRBJ2-5, with a possible D match to TRBD1 (6 bases). Germline-derived CDR1 and CDR2 are KGHSH and LQKENI. Trimming removed 5 bases at V and 1 base at J, with 14 bases between. There are 15 residues in the CDR3. The CDR3 protein is CASSKLQGSQETQYF. CDR3 DNA: TGTGCCAGCTCAAAACTACAGGGATCCCAAGAGACCCAGTACTTC.

The chain has TRBV14 and TRBJ1-1; possible D gene TRBD1, 5 bases. The CDR3 has 18 amino acids. From germline, CDR1 is SGHDN and CDR2 FVKESK. V lost 3 bases, J lost 3 bases, and 23 bases lay in between. CDR3 bases: TGTGCCAGCAGCCAGAGACAAGCAAGCCAGGGTGTGGACACTGAAGCTTTCTTT. Amino acids: CASSQRQASQGVDTEAFF.

Concerning this clone: Other nucleotide sequences from this sample produce the same CDR3. The gene calls are TRBV5-1 and TRBJ1-2; TRBD1 aligns across 7 bases. Trimming cost V 2 bases and J 6 bases; bases outside gene matches: 4. This CDR3 is built from 13 residues. Germline V gene sequence: CDR1 SGHRS, CDR2 YFSETQ. In nucleotides, the CDR3 is TGCGCCAGCAGCTTACAGGGGACGGATGGCTACACCTTC. Translated: CASSLQGTDGYTF.

Notes on this clone: Other DNA sequences in the same sample also yield this CDR3. This rearrangement joins TRBV28 to TRBJ1-5; possible D gene TRBD1, 5 bases. The germline V gene encodes CDR1 MDHEN and CDR2 SYDVKM. V was clipped by 2 bases and J by 7 bases, with 12 bases between them. CDR3 length equals 14 residues. This CDR3 is CASSLGQGGQPQHF. The CDR3 coding sequence is TGTGCCAGCAGTTTAGGGCAGGGAGGGCAGCCCCAGCATTTT. Full variable domain (remainder filled in from reference TRBV28 and TRBJ1-5): DVKVTQSSRYLVKRTGEKVFLECVQDMDHENMFWYRQDPGLGLRLIYFSYDVKMKEKGDIPEGYSVSREKKERFSLILESASTNQTSMYLCASSLGQGGQPQHFGDGTRLSIL.